This is a list of T cell receptor beta chains from one sample in a study of identical twins. MiXCR, run by TCRdb on the 5' RACE reads, gives a single entry per CDR3 protein. The sample has about 890,000 distinct CDR3 sequences; around 12% are singletons. These sequences were also reported in another study, on yellow fever vaccine responses in identical twins.

The material sequenced was PBMCs. The receptor source for this set is a woman between 18 and 30 years old in good health. The CDR3 runs from the conserved cysteine through the conserved F or W. Fields, in order: V gene, CDR3 protein.

TRBV12-3/TRBV12-4	CASSLGTLSHNEQFF
TRBV28	CASSPTGQANYGYTF
TRBV4-1	CASSQEGLGNTIYF
TRBV6-1	CASSEARLATGELFF
TRBV7-9	CASSLVLDIWTNTEAFF
TRBV6-2/TRBV6-3	CASSYRTGGSETQYF
TRBV12-3/TRBV12-4	CASRSIGQAQHF
TRBV27	CASTPLGRIYEQYF
TRBV20-1	CSAYRENTGELFF
TRBV28	CASSSGDYSREQYF
TRBV28	CASSFLYTRRNEQFF
TRBV13	CASSPGQGTNYGYTF
TRBV12-3/TRBV12-4	CASSFGGRGETQYF
TRBV29-1	CSAPGLTYYNEQFF
TRBV20-1	CSAGGTEHEQYF
TRBV27	CASGTAGTGGNTIYF
TRBV29-1	CSVDWLSDTQYF
TRBV7-8	CASSLGRVDNEQFF
TRBV14	CASSQRQGHGNEQFF
TRBV24-1	CATSESGQPTTLVDTQYF
TRBV7-9	CASSLDRNHSPLHF
TRBV6-1	CASSEARSLNTEAFF
TRBV6-1	CASRDGWTGANVLTF
TRBV3-1	CASSRAGGGYNEQFF
TRBV12-3/TRBV12-4	CASSFTGLAKNIQYF
TRBV6-1	CASSESGRLYGYTF
TRBV5-1	CASSPIVLTSAGELFF
TRBV7-9	CASSSTGASNEQFF
TRBV4-1	CASSRQWTSGSRDREQYF
TRBV4-2	CASSVGVEGKYGYTF
TRBV6-5	CASSYLRGSGETQYF
TRBV7-6	CASSLSRGDATEAFF
TRBV12-3/TRBV12-4	CASRQTSGNYNEQFF
TRBV4-1	CASSQDSTSNSPLHF
TRBV2	CASSEPGRAHYEQYF
TRBV5-1	CASSLTDPNYGYTF
TRBV12-3/TRBV12-4	CASSLRVAGESYEQYF
TRBV6-5	CASSYGRQGADTQYF
TRBV4-1	CASRTAATNEKLFF
TRBV11-2	CASSPGQGGSNSPLHF
TRBV5-6	CASRDRGITDTQYF
TRBV29-1	CSVDKRDYNEQFF
TRBV12-3/TRBV12-4	CASTITITDRGILVTEAFF
TRBV4-1	CASSQDRTAHYYGYTF
TRBV2	CASSEIIVVGPTRGLNAYEQYF
TRBV12-3/TRBV12-4	CASSFRLAGQETQYF
TRBV7-2	CASSWGGYSYEQYF
TRBV5-1	CASSFGQGVGELFF
TRBV6-5	CASSNRVSPLHF
TRBV9	CASSVQDGELFF
TRBV10-1	CASGGQEGSYNEQFF
TRBV10-3	CAISGRQVRGSEQFF
TRBV9	CASRKSGVETDTQYF
TRBV7-3	CASRPGQGSTDTQYF